This TCR beta chain was profiled in a study of T-cell memory formation after mild COVID-19 (dated by TCRdb to the early 2020s). Some background on the complete study: Most TCR sequence clusters were specific to one of the two donors. Longitudinal TCRalpha and TCRbeta repertoire sequencing tracked T-cell clones expanding and contracting after mild COVID-19 in a couple of donors. The cohort was made up of two young adult volunteers, one female and one male, who were previously healthy.

Ficoll-Paque density gradient centrifugation was used to isolate PBMCs. The data were produced on an Illumina NovaSeq 6000. Using 5'RACE with constant-segment primers, TCRalpha and TCRbeta cDNA libraries were constructed, with sample barcodes and unique molecular identifiers added in the process. Trizol reagent was used to extract RNA from every sample. Libraries were amplified in two PCR steps, with a second sample barcode and Illumina TruSeq adapters added in the second step. The libraries were sequenced on an Illumina NovaSeq using 2 x 150 bp paired-end reads. Turning to the authors' computational methods: With migec v1.2.7, reads were demultiplexed and then collapsed into UMI-guided consensus sequences. With mixcr v2.1.11, UMI consensuses were aligned to TRA and TRB V and J templates and assembled into clonotypes. A clonotype was counted as expanded or contracted only when both edgeR and NoisET called the clonotype significant, with the noise models trained on biological replicates. For edgeR calls, a false discovery rate-adjusted p below 0.01 and a log2 fold-change threshold of 1 were applied. As an exploratory analysis of dynamics, max-normalized trajectories of the 1000 most abundant clonotypes were examined with PCA combined with hierarchical clustering. Separately sequenced CD4+ and CD8+ repertoires were used to assign a CD4 or CD8 phenotype to each responding clone. TCRdb passed the public sequencing reads through fastp at Q25 and MiXCR, retaining productive beta sequences. Duplicate CDR3 protein sequences are folded into a single record with the most common DNA and genes. TCRdb's processing, not the authors', yielded these V and J calls. In this sample the table shows 290,000 or so distinct CDR3 sequences, around 19% of which occur a single time. Over 20% of the sample goes to the ten largest clones.

The paper as a whole reports these results and caveats: Only a couple of mild cases were covered in the study, and larger cohorts including severe cases with pre-infection samples were considered necessary. Contracting CD4+ clones were found mainly in CM and EM memory subsets, while CD8+ clones were enriched in EMRA. SARS-CoV-2 specificity was not confirmed for the second-wave clones peaking on day 37. Some responding clones were detected in pre-infection memory, suggesting pre-existing cross-reactive memory T cells joined the SARS-CoV-2 response. From day 15 to 85, contracting clones showed balanced CD4/CD8 phenotypes, whereas a second wave of clones that expanded from day 15 to 37 leaned towards CD4+.

The junction shows trimming of 0 bases on V and 3 bases on J, plus 8 bases between the germline ends. CDR1 and CDR2, looked up from the germline V gene, are SGHRS and YFSETQ. The CDR3 spans 14 residues, from the cysteine through the phenylalanine. The CDR3 DNA has 42 bases and is translated from base 1. There are a few counts of this clonotype. Which antigen it targets is not known. No base quality information exists; no much larger clone differs at one position. The rearrangement combines TRBV5-1 with TRBJ2-3, with the D gene not clear enough to name. This clonotype originated in a young man who had mild COVID-19 (a few samples of this study predate the infection). The sample titles of this study are shuffled in the database, so cell type and time point are left out; the donor was told from shared clones. Source material: PBMCs or a T cell subset sorted from them (not recorded which). Here is the DNA: TGCGCCAGCAGCTTGGCCCCGCAGACAGATACGCAGTATTTT. This translates into CASSLAPQTDTQYF. When the CDR3 is completed using the reference TRBV5-1 and TRBJ2-3 genes on either side, the full variable domain is KAGVTQTPRYLIKTRGQQVTLSCSPISGHRSVSWYQQTPGQGLQFLFEYFSETQRNKGNFPGRFSGRQFSNSRSEMNVSTLELGDSALYLCASSLAPQTDTQYFGPGTRLTVL.